These 31 T cell receptor beta chains were sequenced from one sample in a study of cytomegalovirus exposure and HLA in healthy donors. PCR involved 60 Vbeta and 13 Jbeta primers. Libraries were prepared by immunoSEQ multiplex PCR; TCRdb keeps only in-frame clonotypes and omits some of them. Here the sample spans about 170,000 clones, 70% to 90% being singletons. Sequencing input: PBMCs. These receptors all stem from a girl aged 5-17 years in good health and CMV-seropositive.

This rearrangement joins TRBV11-2 to TRBJ1-2; D possibly corresponds to TRBD1 (6 bases). V gave up 5 bases and J gave up 8 bases, with 24 bases separating them. The CDR3 covers 16 residues. Germline CDR1 and CDR2: SGHAT and FQNNGV. In DNA form, the CDR3 reads TGTGCCAGCAGCGCCTCGGACAGTTCCCATTCAGGGGGCTACACCTTC. Its translation is CASSASDSSHSGGYTF. The entire variable domain, with the rest obtained from reference TRBV11-2 and TRBJ1-2, is as follows: EAGVAQSPRYKIIEKRQSVAFWCNPISGHATLYWYQQILGQGPKLLIQFQNNGVVDDSQLPKDRFSAERLKGVDSTLKIQPAKLEDSAVYLCASSASDSSHSGGYTFGSGTRLTVV.

The chain links TRBV5-4 to TRBJ2-3, with 12 bases fitting TRBD2. This CDR3 is built from 15 residues. The germline CDR1 and CDR2 sequences are SGHNT and YYREEE (reference sequence). V dropped 4 bases and J dropped 5; count of bases not matched to a gene: 5. CDR3 protein: CASSPSGGEGDTQYF. DNA for the CDR3: TGTGCCAGCAGCCCTAGCGGGGGGGAGGGAGATACGCAGTATTTT.

V is TRBV7-3 and J is TRBJ2-2, with a tentative D call TRBD1 (6 bases). The CDR3 runs to 14 residues. The V end was cut by 5 bases, the J end by 6 bases, with 13 bases between. CDR1 and CDR2 from the germline V gene are SGHTA and FQGTGA. The CDR3 DNA sequence: TGTGCCAGCAGCAGAACACAGGGAGCCGGGGAGCTGTTTTTT. It specifies CASSRTQGAGELFF.

This clone was counted only a few times. The rearrangement uses TRBV19 and TRBJ2-1, with 9 bases that match TRBD1. The CDR3 covers 14 residues. With V trimmed by 3 bases and J by 8 bases, 5 bases remained unmatched. The V gene's germline CDR1 is LNHDA and CDR2 SQIVND (reference sequence). The CDR3 nucleotides read TGTGCCAGTAGTATCGGGACAGGGACTGATGAGCAGTTCTTC. Residues: CASSIGTGTDEQFF. Drawing the rest from reference TRBV19 and TRBJ2-1, the complete variable domain is DGGITQSPKYLFRKEGQNVTLSCEQNLNHDAMYWYRQDPGQGLRLIYYSQIVNDFQKGDIAEGYSVSREKKESFPLTVTSAQKNPTAFYLCASSIGTGTDEQFFGPGTRLTVL.

The genes are TRBV5-1 and TRBJ2-7; D is possibly TRBD1 (7 bases). Germline CDR1 reads SGHRS; CDR2 reads YFSETQ. The CDR3 length is 14 residues. V lost 4 bases to trimming and J lost 4 bases, with 15 bases between them. CDR3: CASSGGGGLYEQYF. CDR3 bases: TGCGCCAGCAGCGGCGGAGGGGGCTTATACGAGCAGTACTTC.

The gene calls are TRBV5-6 and TRBJ2-3; TRBD2 might be the D (5 bases). CDR3 length equals 16 residues. From germline, CDR1 is SGHDT and CDR2 YYEEEE. The V end lost 2 bases, the J end lost 1 base, and 14 bases lay between the germline ends. The CDR3 DNA reads TGTGCCAGCAGCTTACGCCGGGGTTATGGCACAGATACGCAGTATTTT. This translates into CASSLRRGYGTDTQYF.

The chain combines TRBV7-2 with TRBJ1-4; tentatively, D is TRBD1 (6 bases). CDR1 and CDR2 (germline): SGHTA, FQGNSA. The CDR3 totals 17 residues. V was shortened by 3 bases and J by 0 bases, with 14 bases between the two germline ends. CDR3: CASSLSRTAATNEKLFF. Here the CDR3 DNA reads TGTGCCAGCAGCTTGTCAAGGACAGCAGCAACTAATGAAAAACTGTTTTTT.

The J gene is TRBJ1-2, the V gene TRBV2, with a tentative D call TRBD1 (5 bases). The germline CDR1 and CDR2 sequences are SNHLY and FYNNEI. V was clipped by 7 bases and J by 0 bases, with 9 bases between them. The CDR3 consists of 13 residues. This chain's CDR3 is CASTRTSNYGYTF. The CDR3, as DNA: TGTGCCAGCACCCGGACATCTAACTATGGCTACACCTTC.

The rearrangement links TRBV5-1 to TRBJ1-6; D perhaps matches TRBD1 (5 bases). Germline CDR1 reads SGHRS; CDR2 reads YFSETQ. The ends were cut back, 7 bases at V and 8 bases at J, with 10 bases in the middle. This CDR3 region has 12 residues. CDR3 amino acids: CASRQPDSPLHF. The CDR3, as DNA: TGCGCCAGCCGACAGCCCGATTCACCCCTCCACTTT.

V usage is TRBV10-3 and J usage is TRBJ2-3, with 12 nucleotides matching TRBD1. Germline assignment: CDR1 ENHRY and CDR2 SYGVKD. CDR3 length: 15 amino acids. The ends lost 4 bases at V and 4 bases at J; junction bases unmatched: 3. CDR3 loop: CAISVGTGGPDTQYF. CDR3 DNA: TGTGCCATCAGTGTCGGGACAGGGGGCCCAGATACGCAGTATTTT.

The CDR3, as DNA: TGTGCCAGCAGCCCAAATAGCTCCTACGAGCAGTACTTC. This encodes CASSPNSSYEQYF. The J gene is TRBJ2-7, the V gene TRBV13; unclear D gene. Trimming removed 5 bases at V and 0 bases at J, with 8 bases between. Germline CDR1 PRHDT, CDR2 FYEKMQ (reference sequence). This CDR3 comprises 13 residues. Complete variable domain (other parts from reference TRBV13 and TRBJ2-7): AAGVIQSPRHLIKEKRETATLKCYPIPRHDTVYWYQQGPGQDPQFLISFYEKMQSDKGSIPDRFSAQQFSDYHSELNMSSLELGDSALYFCASSPNSSYEQYFGPGTRLTVT.

This clone occurred once. V gene TRBV9 combines with J gene TRBJ1-1; D uncertain. Germline loops: CDR1 SGDLS, CDR2 YYNGEE. V was shortened by 4 bases and J by 5 bases, with 12 bases between the two germline ends. The CDR3 runs to 13 residues. This CDR3 reads CASSPWSATEAFF. The CDR3 bases are TGTGCCAGCAGCCCGTGGAGTGCGACTGAAGCTTTCTTT.

This chain links TRBV10-3 with TRBJ2-7, with 8 bases that match TRBD1. V shed 6 bases, J shed 2 bases, and the junction held 18 bases outside the gene matches. This CDR3 region has 18 residues. The germline CDR1 and CDR2 sequences are ENHRY and SYGVKD. The CDR3 protein is CAISRRDRTGEVAYEQYF. For the CDR3, the DNA is TGTGCCATCAGCCGCCGGGACAGGACGGGTGAGGTTGCCTACGAGCAGTACTTC.

The rearrangement joins TRBV6-6 to TRBJ1-5; tentatively, D is TRBD1 (5 bases). This CDR3 is built from 14 residues. The ends were cut back, 0 bases at V and 12 bases at J, with 15 bases in the middle. Per the germline V gene, CDR1 is MNHNY and CDR2 is SVGAGI (reference sequence). The CDR3: CASSYSKQGDYQHF. In DNA, the CDR3 is TGTGCCAGCAGTTACTCGAAACAAGGGGATTACCAGCATTTT.

The CDR3 region is CASSVLETASYGYTF. As DNA, the CDR3 is TGTGCCAGCAGTGTTCTCGAGACAGCTTCCTATGGCTACACCTTC. The chain combines TRBV6-1 with TRBJ1-2, with D tentatively TRBD1 (5 bases). With 4 bases removed from V and 4 bases from J, the gap between germline ends came to 16 bases. There are 15 residues in the CDR3. Germline lookup yields CDR1 MNHNS and CDR2 SASEGT.

Only a few counts were recorded for this clone. V is TRBV7-6 and J is TRBJ2-1; 8 bases map to TRBD2. Germline V gives CDR1 SGHVS, CDR2 FNYEAQ. The CDR3 has 13 residues. J lost 15 bases, V lost 5 bases, and 12 bases had no gene match. CDR3 DNA: TGTGCCAGCAGCACTAGCGGTAGCGTACCCGCGTTCTTC. Protein product: CASSTSGSVPAFF.

The rearrangement joins TRBV13 to TRBJ1-1; 8 bases are shared with TRBD1. CDR3 length: 13 residues. Germline assignment: CDR1 PRHDT and CDR2 FYEKMQ (reference sequence). V lost 3 bases to trimming and J lost 11 bases; unmatched junction nucleotides: 8. CDR3 residues: CASSFQGASQAFF. In nucleotides, the CDR3 is TGTGCCAGCAGCTTCCAGGGGGCATCGCAGGCTTTCTTT. Complete variable domain (other parts from reference TRBV13 and TRBJ1-1): AAGVIQSPRHLIKEKRETATLKCYPIPRHDTVYWYQQGPGQDPQFLISFYEKMQSDKGSIPDRFSAQQFSDYHSELNMSSLELGDSALYFCASSFQGASQAFFGQGTRLTVV.

The chain carries TRBV10-3 and TRBJ2-3; 7 nucleotides line up with TRBD2. The trim removed 11 bases at V and 2 bases at J, leaving 7 bases unmatched. The CDR3 length is 13 residues. Germline CDR1 is ENHRY and CDR2 is SYGVKD. The CDR3: CAHRAGDTDTQYF. DNA for the CDR3: TGTGCCCATCGCGCGGGGGACACAGATACGCAGTATTTT.

The chain is built from TRBV7-9 and TRBJ1-1; TRBD1 is a possible D gene (5 bases). The CDR3 spans 15 residues. Germline values: CDR1 SEHNR, CDR2 FQNEAQ (reference sequence). V lost 4 bases and J 4 bases, leaving 16 bases between the germline ends. The CDR3 nucleotides are TGTGCCAGCAGCTCACCTGGGGGGGGTGGCACTGAAGCTTTCTTT. It yields the protein CASSSPGGGGTEAFF.

The chain uses TRBV25-1 and TRBJ1-1; 7 bases are shared with TRBD1. CDR1 and CDR2 (germline): MGHDK, SYGVNS. The CDR3 loop spans 14 amino acids. V lost 1 base, J lost 4 bases, and 3 bases stayed unmatched. The CDR3 reads CASSELGGGTEAFF. DNA for the CDR3: TGTGCCAGCAGTGAATTAGGGGGCGGCACTGAAGCTTTCTTT.

Notes on this clone: Other DNA sequences within the sample encode an identical CDR3. The chain joins TRBV6-6 to TRBJ2-7; 7 bases fit TRBD1. The CDR3 runs 13 residues. The J segment lost 2 bases and the V segment lost 6 bases, leaving 4 bases of the junction unmatched. Germline assignment: CDR1 MNHNY and CDR2 SVGAGI (reference sequence). The CDR3, as DNA: TGTGCCAGCAGCTACGACAGGGCCTACGAGCAGTACTTC. Translated, it gives CASSYDRAYEQYF.

The chain uses TRBV5-6 and TRBJ1-3; 7 positions agree with TRBD1. Per germline, CDR1 SGHDT and CDR2 YYEEEE. Trimming cost V 4 bases and J 0 bases; bases outside gene matches: 13. CDR3 length: 18 residues. The CDR3 nucleotides read TGTGCCAGCAGCAGGCGGCTAGGCAGGGGGAGCTCTGGAAACACCATATATTTT. Residues: CASSRRLGRGSSGNTIYF.

The rearrangement joins TRBV9 to TRBJ2-7, with TRBD1 as a possible D gene (6 bases). The germline V gene has CDR1 SGDLS and CDR2 YYNGEE. V lost 4 bases to trimming and J lost 3 bases, with 17 bases between them. The CDR3 extends over 15 amino acids. The CDR3 reads CASSWTGTLSYEQYF. The CDR3 nucleotides read TGTGCCAGCAGCTGGACCGGGACATTGAGCTACGAGCAGTACTTC.

The chain links TRBV15 to TRBJ2-6; 7 bases fit TRBD2. The CDR3 consists of 16 residues. The ends lost 1 base at V and 0 bases at J; junction bases unmatched: 0. CDR1 is LNHNV and CDR2 is YYDKDF in the germline V gene (reference sequence). This chain's CDR3 is CATSRAGGSGANVLTF. CDR3 DNA: TGTGCCACCAGCAGAGCGGGGGGCTCTGGGGCCAACGTCCTGACTTTC. The variable domain in full, with the rest retrieved from reference TRBV15 and TRBJ2-6, is DAMVIQNPRYQVTQFGKPVTLSCSQTLNHNVMYWYQQKSSQAPKLLFHYYDKDFNNEADTPDNFQSRRPNTSFCFLDIRSPGLGDTAMYLCATSRAGGSGANVLTFGAGSRLTVL.

This sequence joins TRBV7-6 and TRBJ1-4, with TRBD1 identical over 10 bases. Trimming at V came to 3 bases and at J to 10 bases, leaving 8 bases not matched to a gene. Germline V CDR1 and CDR2: SGHVS, FNYEAQ. The CDR3 runs 15 residues. The CDR3: CASSFYGQGDGKLFF. The DNA for the CDR3 is TGTGCCAGCAGCTTTTATGGACAGGGGGACGGAAAACTGTTTTTT.

This chain links TRBV5-4 with TRBJ2-5; TRBD2 agrees at 9 bases. After removal of 0 bases from V and 3 bases from J, the junction contained 6 bases not matched to a gene. CDR1 is SGHNT and CDR2 is YYREEE in the germline V gene (reference sequence). This CDR3 has 16 amino acids. The CDR3 DNA sequence: TGTGCCAGCAGCTTGGTTGGCGGGGGGGTAAAAGAGACCCAGTACTTC. This encodes CASSLVGGGVKETQYF.

This clone occurred a few times. This rearrangement joins TRBV2 to TRBJ1-2; D is possibly TRBD1 (5 bases). CDR3 length: 15 residues. The germline CDR1 and CDR2 sequences are SNHLY and FYNNEI. Trimming stripped 5 bases from V and 8 bases from J, with 21 bases between. The CDR3 protein is CASSQVPKGVSGYTF. In DNA, the CDR3 is TGTGCCAGCAGTCAAGTCCCAAAAGGGGTCTCCGGCTACACCTTC.

The V and J genes are TRBV30 and TRBJ1-2; D is undetermined. This CDR3 region has 11 residues. Trimming cost V 3 bases and J 5 bases, with 7 bases left between them. The germline V gene encodes CDR1 GTSNPN and CDR2 SVGIG (reference sequence). DNA for the CDR3: TGTGCCTGGAGACGGTTATATGGCTACACCTTC. It is translated as CAWRRLYGYTF.

J is TRBJ1-2 and V is TRBV29-1, with TRBD1 matching 7 bases. Trimming at V came to 6 bases and at J to 4 bases, leaving 8 bases not matched to a gene. Germline-derived CDR1 and CDR2 are SQVTM and ANQGSEA. CDR3 length equals 13 residues. The DNA for the CDR3 is TGCAGCGTGCCAGGGGGTCCTAGCTATGGCTACACCTTC. It encodes CSVPGGPSYGYTF.

The CDR3: CASSIGGQGSGNTIYF. The CDR3 coding sequence is TGTGCCAGTAGTATTGGGGGCCAGGGCTCTGGAAACACCATATATTTT. The chain joins TRBV19 to TRBJ1-3, with a possible D match to TRBD1 (6 bases). This CDR3 has 16 amino acids. The V gene's germline CDR1 is LNHDA and CDR2 SQIVND (reference sequence). V dropped 3 bases and J dropped 0 bases, with 12 bases sitting between them.

V and J are TRBV2 and TRBJ2-1; maybe TRBD2 (5 bases). Germline V gene data show CDR1 as SNHLY and CDR2 as FYNNEI. Trimming stripped 6 bases from V and 0 bases from J, with 9 bases between. The CDR3 is 14 amino acids. The CDR3 is CASSSTSSYNEQFF. The CDR3 DNA is TGTGCCAGCAGCAGCACTAGCTCCTACAATGAGCAGTTCTTC.